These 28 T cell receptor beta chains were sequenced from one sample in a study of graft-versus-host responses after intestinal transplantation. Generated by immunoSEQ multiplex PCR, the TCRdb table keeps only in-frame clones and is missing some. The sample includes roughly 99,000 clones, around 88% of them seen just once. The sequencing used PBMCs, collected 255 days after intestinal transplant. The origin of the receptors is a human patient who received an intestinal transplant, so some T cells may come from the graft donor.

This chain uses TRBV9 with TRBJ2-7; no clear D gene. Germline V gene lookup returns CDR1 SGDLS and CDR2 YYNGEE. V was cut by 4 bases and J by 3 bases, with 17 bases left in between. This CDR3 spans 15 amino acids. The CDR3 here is CASSHDAGPIYEQYF. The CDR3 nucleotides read TGTGCCAGCAGCCACGATGCAGGACCCATCTACGAGCAGTACTTC.

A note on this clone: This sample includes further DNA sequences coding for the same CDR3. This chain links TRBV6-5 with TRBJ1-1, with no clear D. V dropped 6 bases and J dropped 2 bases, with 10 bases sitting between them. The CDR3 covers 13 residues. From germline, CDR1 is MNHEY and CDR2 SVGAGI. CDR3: CASSLEGNTEAFF. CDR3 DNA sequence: TGTGCCAGCAGCTTAGAGGGTAACACTGAAGCTTTCTTT.

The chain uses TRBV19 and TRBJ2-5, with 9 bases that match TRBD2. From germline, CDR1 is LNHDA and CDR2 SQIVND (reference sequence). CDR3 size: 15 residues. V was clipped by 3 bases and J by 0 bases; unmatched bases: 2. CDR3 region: CASSITSGYQETQYF. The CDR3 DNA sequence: TGTGCCAGTAGTATCACTAGCGGGTACCAAGAGACCCAGTACTTC.

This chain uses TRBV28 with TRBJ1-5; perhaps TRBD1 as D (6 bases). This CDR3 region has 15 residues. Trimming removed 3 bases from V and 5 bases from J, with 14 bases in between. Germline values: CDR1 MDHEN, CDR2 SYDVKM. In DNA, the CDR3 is TGTGCCAGCAGTTTGGAGGGGGATGGTGATCAGCCCCAGCATTTT. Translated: CASSLEGDGDQPQHF.

DNA of the CDR3: TGTGCCAGCAGCGTTGAGGGAGTCTATGGCTACACCTTC. Its protein product is CASSVEGVYGYTF. The chain couples TRBV9 to TRBJ1-2, with D unclear. Trimming left V 2 bases short and J 4 bases short, with 9 bases between. Germline V CDR1 and CDR2: SGDLS, YYNGEE. CDR3 length: 13 amino acids.

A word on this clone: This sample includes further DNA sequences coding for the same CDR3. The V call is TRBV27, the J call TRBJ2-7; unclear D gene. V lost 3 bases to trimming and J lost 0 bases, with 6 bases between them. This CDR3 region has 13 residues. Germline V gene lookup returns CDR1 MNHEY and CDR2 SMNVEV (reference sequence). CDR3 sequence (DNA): TGTGCCAGCAGTTTTGACGGCTCCTACGAGCAGTACTTC. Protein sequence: CASSFDGSYEQYF.

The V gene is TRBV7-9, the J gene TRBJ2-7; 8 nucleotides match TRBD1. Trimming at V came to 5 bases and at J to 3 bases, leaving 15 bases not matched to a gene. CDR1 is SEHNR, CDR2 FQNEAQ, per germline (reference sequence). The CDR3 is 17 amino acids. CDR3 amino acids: CASSIQMTGTGLYEQYF. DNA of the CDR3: TGTGCCAGCAGCATTCAAATGACCGGGACAGGACTCTACGAGCAGTACTTC.

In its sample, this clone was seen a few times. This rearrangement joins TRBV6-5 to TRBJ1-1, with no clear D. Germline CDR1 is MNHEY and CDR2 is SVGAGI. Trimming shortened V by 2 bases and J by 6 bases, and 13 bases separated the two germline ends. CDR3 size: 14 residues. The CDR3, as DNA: TGTGCCAGCAGTTACGATTTGGGTAATCCTGAAGCTTTCTTT. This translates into CASSYDLGNPEAFF.

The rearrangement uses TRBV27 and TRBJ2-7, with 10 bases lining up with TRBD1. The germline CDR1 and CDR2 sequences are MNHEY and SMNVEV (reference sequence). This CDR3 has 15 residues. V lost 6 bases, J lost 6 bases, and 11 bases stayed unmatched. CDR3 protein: CASRGITTGGGEQYF. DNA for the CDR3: TGTGCCAGCAGGGGGATTACGACAGGGGGCGGCGAGCAGTACTTC.

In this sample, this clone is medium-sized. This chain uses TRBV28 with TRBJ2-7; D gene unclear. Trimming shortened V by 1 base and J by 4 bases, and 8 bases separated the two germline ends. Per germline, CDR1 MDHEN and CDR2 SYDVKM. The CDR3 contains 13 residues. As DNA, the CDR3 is TGTGCCAGCAGTTTATCGGTAGGATACGAGCAGTACTTC. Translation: CASSLSVGYEQYF.

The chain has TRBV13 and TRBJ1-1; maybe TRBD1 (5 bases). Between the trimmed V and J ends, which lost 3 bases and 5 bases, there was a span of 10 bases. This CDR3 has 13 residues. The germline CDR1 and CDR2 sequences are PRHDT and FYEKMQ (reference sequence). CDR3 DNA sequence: TGTGCCAGCAGCTTCAGGGATTCGACTGAAGCTTTCTTT. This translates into CASSFRDSTEAFF.

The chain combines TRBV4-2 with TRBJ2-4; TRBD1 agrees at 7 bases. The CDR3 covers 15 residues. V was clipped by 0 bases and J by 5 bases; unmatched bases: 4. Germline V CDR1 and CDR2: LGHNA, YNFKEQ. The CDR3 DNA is TGTGCCAGCAGCCAAGAGGGACAGATGGAAAACATTCAGTACTTC. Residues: CASSQEGQMENIQYF.

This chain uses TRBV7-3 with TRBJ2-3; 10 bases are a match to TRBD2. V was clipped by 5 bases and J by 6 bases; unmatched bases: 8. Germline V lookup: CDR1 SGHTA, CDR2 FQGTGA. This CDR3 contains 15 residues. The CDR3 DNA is TGTGCCAGCAGCCTCGGGCTAGCGGGGGCGGATACGCAGTATTTT. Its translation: CASSLGLAGADTQYF.

CDR3 loop: CASSMMGNQPQHF. The CDR3, as DNA: TGTGCCAGTAGTATGATGGGTAACCAGCCCCAGCATTTT. The chain employs TRBV19 and TRBJ1-5; D unresolved. The germline gives CDR1 LNHDA, CDR2 SQIVND (reference sequence). V was pared by 3 bases and J by 7 bases, with 10 bases between. The CDR3 runs to 13 residues.

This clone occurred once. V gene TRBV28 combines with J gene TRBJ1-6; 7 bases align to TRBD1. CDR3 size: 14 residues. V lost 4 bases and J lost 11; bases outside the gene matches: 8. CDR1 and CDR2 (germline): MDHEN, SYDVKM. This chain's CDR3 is CASSSLDRVTPLHF. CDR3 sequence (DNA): TGTGCCAGCAGTTCCCTCGACAGGGTTACACCCCTCCACTTT. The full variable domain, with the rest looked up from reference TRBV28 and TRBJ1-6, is DVKVTQSSRYLVKRTGEKVFLECVQDMDHENMFWYRQDPGLGLRLIYFSYDVKMKEKGDIPEGYSVSREKKERFSLILESASTNQTSMYLCASSSLDRVTPLHFGNGTRLTVT.

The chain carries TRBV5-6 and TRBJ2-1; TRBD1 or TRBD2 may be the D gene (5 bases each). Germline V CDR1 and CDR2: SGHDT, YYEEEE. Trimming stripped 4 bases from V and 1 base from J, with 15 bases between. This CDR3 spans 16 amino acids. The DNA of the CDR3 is TGTGCCAGCAGCCCTAGGGGAATAGCGTCCTACAATGAGCAGTTCTTC. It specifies CASSPRGIASYNEQFF.

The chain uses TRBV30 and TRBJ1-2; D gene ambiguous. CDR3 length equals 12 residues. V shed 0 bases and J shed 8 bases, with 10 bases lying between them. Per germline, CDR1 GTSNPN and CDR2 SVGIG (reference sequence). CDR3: CAWSVPPWGYTF. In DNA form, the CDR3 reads TGTGCCTGGAGTGTACCCCCTTGGGGCTACACCTTC.

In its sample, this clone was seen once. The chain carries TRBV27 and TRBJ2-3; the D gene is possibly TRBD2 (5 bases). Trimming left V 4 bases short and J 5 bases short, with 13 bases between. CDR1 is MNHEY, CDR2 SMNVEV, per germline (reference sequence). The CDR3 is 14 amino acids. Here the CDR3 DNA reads TGTGCCAGCAGTTGGCGGGCAGGAAAAGATACGCAGTATTTT. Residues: CASSWRAGKDTQYF.

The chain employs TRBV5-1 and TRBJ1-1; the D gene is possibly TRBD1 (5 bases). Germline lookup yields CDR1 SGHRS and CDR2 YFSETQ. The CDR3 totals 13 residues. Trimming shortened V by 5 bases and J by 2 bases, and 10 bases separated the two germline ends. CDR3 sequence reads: CASRLTANTEAFF. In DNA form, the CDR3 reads TGCGCCAGCAGATTGACAGCCAACACTGAAGCTTTCTTT.

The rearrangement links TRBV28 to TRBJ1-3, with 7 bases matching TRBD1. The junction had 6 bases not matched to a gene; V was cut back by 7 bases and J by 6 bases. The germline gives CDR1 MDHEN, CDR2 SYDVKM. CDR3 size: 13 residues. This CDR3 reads CASTVDRLNTIYF. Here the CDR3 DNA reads TGTGCCAGCACCGTGGACAGGTTAAACACCATATATTTT.

CDR3 bases: TGTGCCATCAGTGAGGCCGAGAGGGTTCGGACCGGGGAGCTGTTTTTT. It translates to CAISEAERVRTGELFF. The chain links TRBV10-3 to TRBJ2-2; the D gene is possibly TRBD2 (5 bases). The germline V gene has CDR1 ENHRY and CDR2 SYGVKD. The V gene lost 2 bases and the J gene lost 5 bases, with 15 bases spanning the gap. This CDR3 has 16 amino acids.

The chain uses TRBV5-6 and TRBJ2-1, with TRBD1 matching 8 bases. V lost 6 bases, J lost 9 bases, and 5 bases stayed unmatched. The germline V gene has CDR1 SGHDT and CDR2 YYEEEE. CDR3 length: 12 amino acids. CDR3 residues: CASTQGGTEQFF. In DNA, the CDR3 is TGTGCCAGCACACAGGGGGGCACTGAGCAGTTCTTC.

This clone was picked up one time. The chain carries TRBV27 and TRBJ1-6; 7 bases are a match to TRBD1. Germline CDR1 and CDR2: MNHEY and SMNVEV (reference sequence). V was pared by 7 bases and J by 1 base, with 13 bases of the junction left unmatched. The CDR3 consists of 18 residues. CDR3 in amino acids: CASTRQGDVGSYNSPLHF. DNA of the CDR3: TGTGCCAGCACCCGCCAGGGGGATGTCGGGTCCTATAATTCACCCCTCCACTTT.

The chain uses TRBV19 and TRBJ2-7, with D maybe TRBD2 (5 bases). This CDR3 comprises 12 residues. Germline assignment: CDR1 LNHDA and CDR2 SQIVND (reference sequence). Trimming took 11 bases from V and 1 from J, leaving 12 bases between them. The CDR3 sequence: CAPRRGSYEQYF. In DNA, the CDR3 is TGTGCCCCCCGTCGGGGATCCTACGAGCAGTACTTC.

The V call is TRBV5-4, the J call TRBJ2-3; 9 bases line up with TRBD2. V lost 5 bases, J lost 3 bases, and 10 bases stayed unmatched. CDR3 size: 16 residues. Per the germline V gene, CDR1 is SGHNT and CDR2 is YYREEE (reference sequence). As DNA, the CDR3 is TGTGCCAGCAGGTGGGGGGCGGGAGGGCCGACAGATACGCAGTATTTT. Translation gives CASRWGAGGPTDTQYF.

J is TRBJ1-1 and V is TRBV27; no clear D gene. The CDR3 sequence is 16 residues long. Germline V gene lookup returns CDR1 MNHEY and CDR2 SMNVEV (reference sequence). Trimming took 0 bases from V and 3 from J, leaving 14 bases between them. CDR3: CASSLSMVPRDTEAFF. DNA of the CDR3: TGTGCCAGCAGTTTATCGATGGTTCCTCGGGACACTGAAGCTTTCTTT.

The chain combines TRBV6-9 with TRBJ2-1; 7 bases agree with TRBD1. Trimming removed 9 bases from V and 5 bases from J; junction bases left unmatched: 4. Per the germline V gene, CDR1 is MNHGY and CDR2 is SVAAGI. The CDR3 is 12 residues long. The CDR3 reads CASGDRDNEQFF. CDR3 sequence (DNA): TGTGCCAGTGGTGACAGGGACAATGAGCAGTTCTTC.

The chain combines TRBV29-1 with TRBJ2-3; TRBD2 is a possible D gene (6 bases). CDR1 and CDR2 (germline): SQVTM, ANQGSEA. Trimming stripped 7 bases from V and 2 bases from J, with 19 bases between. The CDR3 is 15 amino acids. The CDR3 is CSAEAGRGDTDTQYF. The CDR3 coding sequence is TGCAGCGCCGAGGCGGGGCGGGGAGACACAGATACGCAGTATTTT.